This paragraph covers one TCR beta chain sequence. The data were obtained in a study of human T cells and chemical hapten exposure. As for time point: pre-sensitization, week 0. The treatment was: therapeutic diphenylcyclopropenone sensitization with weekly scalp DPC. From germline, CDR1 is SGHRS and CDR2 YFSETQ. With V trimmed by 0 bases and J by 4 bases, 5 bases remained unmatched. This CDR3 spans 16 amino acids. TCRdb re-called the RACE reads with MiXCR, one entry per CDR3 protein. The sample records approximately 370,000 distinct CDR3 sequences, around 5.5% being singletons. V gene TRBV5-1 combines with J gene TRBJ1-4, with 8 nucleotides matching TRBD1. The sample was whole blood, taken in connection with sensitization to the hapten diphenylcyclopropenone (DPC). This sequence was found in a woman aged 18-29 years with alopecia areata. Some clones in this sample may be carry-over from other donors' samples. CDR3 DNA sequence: TGCGCCAGCAGCTTGGAGGGACAGGCGGGTAATGAAAAACTGTTTTTT. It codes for CASSLEGQAGNEKLFF.